These T cell receptor beta chains were read from a single sample in a study of shared clonotypes between healthy human individuals. The protocol was immunoSEQ multiplex PCR, while the TCRdb copy is restricted to in-frame clones and leaves out a portion. The data show 450,000 to 500,000 clones, 70% to 80% seen once. Sequenced input: PBMCs. The receptors shown here come from a woman aged 35 to 49 in good health. Some clones in this sample may be carry-over from other donors' samples. The CDR3 runs from the conserved cysteine through the conserved F or W. Each record gives: V gene, D gene, clone size, J gene, CDR3 DNA, CDR3 protein. The D gene is left open where the match is weak. Clone size, where shown, is once, few, many, or a class for clones that have expanded.

TRBV29-1,TRBD1,.,TRBJ1-4,TGCAGCGTTCAGCACAGGGGGACAGGGGGAGAAAAACTGTTTTTT,CSVQHRGTGGEKLFF
TRBV30,TRBD2,.,TRBJ2-1,TGTGCCTGGAGTCTACGGGAGGGCCGTTGGGATGAGCAGTTCTTC,CAWSLREGRWDEQFF
TRBV4-2,TRBD1,.,TRBJ2-7,TGTGCCAGCAGCCCTAGGTTGGGACAGGGGGCCTACGAGCAGTACTTC,CASSPRLGQGAYEQYF
TRBV27,TRBD1,once,TRBJ2-5,TGTGCCAGCAAACCGGTGGCAGGGGGTTGGGAGACCCAGTACTTC,CASKPVAGGWETQYF
TRBV5-1,TRBD1,many,TRBJ1-6,TGCGCCAGCAGGCCCGGGACAGGGAATTCACCCCTCCACTTT,CASRPGTGNSPLHF
TRBV7-2,TRBD2,.,TRBJ2-7,TGTGCCAGCAGCTTAAGGGGGGCTAGCGGGACCTACGAGCAGTACTTC,CASSLRGASGTYEQYF
TRBV18,.,few,TRBJ2-2,TGTGCCAGCTCACCACCCGGAAACACCGGGGAGCTGTTTTTT,CASSPPGNTGELFF
TRBV27,TRBD2,once,TRBJ2-7,TGTGCCAGCAGTTCGAGCGGGAGGGCCAGAGACGAGCAGTACTTC,CASSSSGRARDEQYF
TRBV25-1,.,many,TRBJ1-2,TGTGCCAGCAGTGAATATGGGGGCGGAGGCTACACCTTC,CASSEYGGGGYTF
TRBV6-1,TRBD2,.,TRBJ2-1,TGTGCCAGCAGTGCTAGCGGGAGGATCAATGAGCAGTTCTTC,CASSASGRINEQFF
TRBV14,.,once,TRBJ1-2,TGTGCCGGCAGCCAATCAAGAAACTATGGCTACACCTTC,CAGSQSRNYGYTF
TRBV19,.,.,TRBJ1-1,TGTGCCAGTAGTCTACGAGGAGGGTCATCTGAAGCTTTCTTT,CASSLRGGSSEAFF
TRBV5-1,.,.,TRBJ2-7,TGCGCCAGCAGCTCCGCAGAACTAAGCTCCTACGAGCAGTACTTC,CASSSAELSSYEQYF
TRBV19,.,.,TRBJ1-6,TGTGCCAGTAGACGGGGGTACCAAAATTCACCCCTCCACTTT,CASRRGYQNSPLHF
TRBV11-1,.,.,TRBJ2-3,TGTGCCAGCAGCTTAGCTCGCCTCCGCACAGATACGCAGTATTTT,CASSLARLRTDTQYF
TRBV19,.,.,TRBJ2-3,TGTGCCAGTAGTATGGGCCGCTCCGGGTCAGATACGCAGTATTTT,CASSMGRSGSDTQYF
TRBV5-1,TRBD2,.,TRBJ2-1,TGCGCCAGCAGCTTGGTATTAGCGGGAGTCTACAATGAGCAGTTCTTC,CASSLVLAGVYNEQFF
TRBV9,TRBD2,.,TRBJ2-3,TGTGCCAGCAGCGTCTCAGCGGGACCTCCCCCGACGCAGTATTTT,CASSVSAGPPPTQYF
TRBV9,.,.,TRBJ2-1,TGTGCCAGCAGCGTAGGGGGGCAGGTTTCCTACAATGAGCAGTTCTTC,CASSVGGQVSYNEQFF
TRBV19,.,.,TRBJ1-1,TGTGCCAGTAGTATAGATGGGAACACTGAAGCTTTCTTT,CASSIDGNTEAFF
TRBV7-9,.,.,TRBJ2-2,TGTGCCAGCAGCTTAGGGTCTAGCGTCACCGGGGAGCTGTTTTTT,CASSLGSSVTGELFF
TRBV10-3,.,.,TRBJ1-3,TGTGCCATCAGTGAGTCAACAGGGGGAAACACCATATATTTT,CAISESTGGNTIYF
TRBV10-3,.,.,TRBJ2-7,TGTGCCATCAGTGATTCCTACGAGCAGTACTTC,CAISDSYEQYF
TRBV19,TRBD1,.,TRBJ1-2,TGTGCCAGTAGTAACGACAGGGGCTGGTTGGGCTACACCTTC,CASSNDRGWLGYTF
TRBV28,TRBD1,.,TRBJ1-4,TGTGCCAGCAGTTCCACAGGGGTTTGGGAAAAACTGTTTTTT,CASSSTGVWEKLFF
TRBV29-1,TRBD1,.,TRBJ2-5,TGCAGCGTGATACAGGGGCTAGCTGCAGGAGAGACCCAGTACTTC,CSVIQGLAAGETQYF
TRBV18,.,medium-sized,TRBJ1-2,TGTGCCAGCTCACCACTGTCAGACGCTAACTATGGCTACACCTTC,CASSPLSDANYGYTF
TRBV4-2,TRBD1,many,TRBJ1-1,TGTGCCAGCAGCCAGGGGGGTCGTCGACAGGGGAAAGGGACTGAAGCTTTCTTT,CASSQGGRRQGKGTEAFF
TRBV7-3,TRBD2,.,TRBJ2-6,TGTGCCAGCAGCTTAAGCGGGGGGCCCGGGGCCAACGTCCTGACTTTC,CASSLSGGPGANVLTF
TRBV27,TRBD2,.,TRBJ2-5,TGTGCCAGCAGTTCCCGACTAGCGGGAGGTGTGACCCAGTACTTC,CASSSRLAGGVTQYF
TRBV6-5,.,.,TRBJ1-1,TGTGCCAGCACCAGGTGGGCAGGGCAGGCCACTGAAGCTTTCTTT,CASTRWAGQATEAFF
TRBV5-1,TRBD2,.,TRBJ2-7,TGCGCCAGCAGCTCCGCAGCGGGGCTGATCTACGAGCAGTACTTC,CASSSAAGLIYEQYF
TRBV29-1,.,.,TRBJ1-1,TGCAGCGTTACGACCGGCGGAACGGACACTGAAGCTTTCTTT,CSVTTGGTDTEAFF
TRBV2,TRBD2,.,TRBJ2-7,TGTGCCAGCAGTGGGACTAGCGGGCTAAGCTCCTACGAGCAGTACTTC,CASSGTSGLSSYEQYF
TRBV28,TRBD2,.,TRBJ2-2,TGTGCCAGCAGTTTCGTACTAGCGGGAGCCCCCGGGGAGCTGTTTTTT,CASSFVLAGAPGELFF
TRBV29-1,.,.,TRBJ1-2,TGCAGCGTTGGGGGGGCAGCCAAAATAGGTGGCTACACCTTC,CSVGGAAKIGGYTF
TRBV19,TRBD1,.,TRBJ2-7,TGTGCCAGCGCCCTTGACAGGGACCACGAGCAGTACTTC,CASALDRDHEQYF
TRBV5-6,.,once,TRBJ2-1,TGTGCCAGCAGGAGGATAGGGGTCGGTGAGCAGTTCTTC,CASRRIGVGEQFF
TRBV14,.,.,TRBJ1-1,TGTGCCAGCAGCCCTAATAAGCAATCGGCCACACCGAGCACTGAAGCTTTCTTT,CASSPNKQSATPSTEAFF
TRBV10-1,.,.,TRBJ1-2,TGCGCCAGCAACCGACGGGCCTATGGCTACACCTTC,CASNRRAYGYTF
TRBV9,.,few,TRBJ1-1,TGTGCCAGCAGCGCCCAGGTGAACACTGAAGCTTTCTTT,CASSAQVNTEAFF
TRBV2,.,.,TRBJ2-2,TGTGCCAGTCGTAATCCGGGGCAGATTACCGGGGAGCTGTTTTTT,CASRNPGQITGELFF
TRBV6-1,.,once,TRBJ1-4,TGTGCCAGCAGTGCCGTCGGAATTCGGGAAAAACTGTTTTTT,CASSAVGIREKLFF
TRBV7-2,.,.,TRBJ1-2,TGTGCCAGCAGCTTAGCGGCCGGGGGGACCTATGGCTACACCTTC,CASSLAAGGTYGYTF
TRBV19,TRBD1,.,TRBJ2-3,TGTGCCAGTAGTATACGAGTGGACAGGGGTTTCGATACGCAGTATTTT,CASSIRVDRGFDTQYF
TRBV15,.,once,TRBJ1-2,TGTGCCACCAGCAGAGTAGGTCCCGCCGGGATCTTCTATGGCTACACCTTC,CATSRVGPAGIFYGYTF
TRBV29-1,.,.,TRBJ1-1,TGCAGCGTTGAACGCCAGACGGACACTGAAGCTTTCTTT,CSVERQTDTEAFF
TRBV5-6,TRBD2,.,TRBJ2-1,TGTGCCAGCAGCTTGCGGCTAGCGGGGGAGACTTCCTACAATGAGCAGTTCTTC,CASSLRLAGETSYNEQFF